The clone carrying this TCR beta chain was observed a single time. This specimen belongs to a study of CD8+ T cells in alopecia areata. cDNA serving as the sequencing template came from extracted, reverse transcribed RNA. The method was immunoSEQ multiplex PCR; TCRdb's version includes in-frame clones alone and lacks a portion of them. The table records roughly 70,000 clones, approximately 30% of them present only once. Per the germline V gene, CDR1 is SEHNR and CDR2 is FQNEAQ (reference sequence). The CDR3 has 12 residues. V shed 8 bases, J shed 7 bases, and the junction held 6 bases outside the gene matches. The treatment denotes: oral pan-JAK inhibitor, 5-10 mg twice daily.

The rearrangement links TRBV7-9 to TRBJ1-2; 8 bases match TRBD1. Source: CD8+ T cells sorted from blood, taken at week 4, from a patient treated with tofacitinib. The sequence came from a human donor with alopecia areata. This CDR3 reads CASATGASGYTF. The CDR3 DNA reads as TGTGCCAGCGCGACAGGGGCTTCTGGCTACACCTTC.